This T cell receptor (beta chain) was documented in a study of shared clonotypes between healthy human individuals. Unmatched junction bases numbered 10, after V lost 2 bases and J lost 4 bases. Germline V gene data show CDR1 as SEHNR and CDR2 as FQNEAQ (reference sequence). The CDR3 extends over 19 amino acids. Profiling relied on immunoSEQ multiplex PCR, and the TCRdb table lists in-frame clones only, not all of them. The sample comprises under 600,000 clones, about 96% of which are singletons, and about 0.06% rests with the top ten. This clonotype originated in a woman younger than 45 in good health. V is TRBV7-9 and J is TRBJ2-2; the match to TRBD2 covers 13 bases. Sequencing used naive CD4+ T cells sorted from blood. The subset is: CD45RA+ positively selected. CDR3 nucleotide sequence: TGTGCCAGCAGCTTAAGTATACTGGGACTAGCGGGAAGCACCGGGGAGCTGTTTTTT. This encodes CASSLSILGLAGSTGELFF. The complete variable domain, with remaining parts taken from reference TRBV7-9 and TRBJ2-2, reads DTGVSQNPRHKITKRGQNVTFRCDPISEHNRLYWYRQTLGQGPEFLTYFQNEAQLEKSRLLSDRFSAERPKGSFSTLEIQRTEQGDSAMYLCASSLSILGLAGSTGELFFGEGSRLTVL.